This passage covers 7 T cell receptor beta chains from one sample sequenced in a study of T cells expressing NK-cell markers. Following a re-call of the 5' RACE reads, TCRdb has one entry per CDR3 protein and lacks DNA. This sample's table has fewer than 550,000 distinct CDR3 sequences. The sequencing sample was made of blood T cells: a sorted CD56 or NKG2C T cell subset, CD4+ or CD8+ T cells, or bulk PBMC T cells (not recorded which). These receptors all stem from a woman between 45 and 65 years old in good health.

The CDR3 spells CASSESRGLVYEKLFF. The chain couples TRBV25-1 to TRBJ1-4; TCRdb selects TRBD1, and the lack of DNA leaves this call unchecked. The CDR3 is 16 amino acids. Germline values: CDR1 MGHDK, CDR2 SYGVNS.

The V call is TRBV19, the J call TRBJ2-2; as DNA is missing, the TRBD2 call by TCRdb cannot be tested. The V gene's germline CDR1 is LNHDA and CDR2 SQIVND (reference sequence). CDR3 length: 14 amino acids. The CDR3: CASIGRVNTGELFF.

V is TRBV7-2 and J is TRBJ1-4. Germline values: CDR1 SGHTA, CDR2 FQGNSA. There are 15 residues in the CDR3. The CDR3 is CASSPVVATNEKLFF.

The chain joins TRBV7-2 to TRBJ2-1; TCRdb's assignment of TRBD2 cannot be checked, as there is no DNA. Germline lookup yields CDR1 SGHTA and CDR2 FQGNSA. This CDR3 spans 14 amino acids. CDR3 loop: CASLGSGNYNEQFF.

V gene TRBV3-1 combines with J gene TRBJ2-2; with no DNA, the TCRdb D assignment of TRBD1 cannot be verified. The CDR3 consists of 17 residues. CDR1 is LGHDT and CDR2 is YNNKEL in the germline V gene (reference sequence). CDR3 sequence: CASSQGLVGVNTGELFF.

The chain combines TRBV10-3 with TRBJ2-5; the D call from TCRdb, TRBD2, cannot be confirmed without DNA. The CDR3 contains 17 residues. In germline, CDR1 is ENHRY, CDR2 SYGVKD. The CDR3 reads CAISESELVRSKETQYF.

The chain couples TRBV11-3 to TRBJ2-2; no DNA is available, so the TRBD2 call from TCRdb remains unchecked. CDR3 length equals 17 residues. Germline CDR1 and CDR2: SGHNT and YENEEA. CDR3 sequence reads: CASSLVLALVNTGELFF.